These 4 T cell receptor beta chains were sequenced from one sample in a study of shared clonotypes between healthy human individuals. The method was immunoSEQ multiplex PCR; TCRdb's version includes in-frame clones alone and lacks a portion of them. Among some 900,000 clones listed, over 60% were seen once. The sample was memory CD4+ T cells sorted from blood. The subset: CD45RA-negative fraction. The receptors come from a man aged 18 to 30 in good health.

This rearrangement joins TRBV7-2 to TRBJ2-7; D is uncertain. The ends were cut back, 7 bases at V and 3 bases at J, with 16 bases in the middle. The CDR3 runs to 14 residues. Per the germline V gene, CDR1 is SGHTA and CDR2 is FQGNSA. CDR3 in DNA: TGTGCCAGCACCGAGACAATCTGGGGCTACGAGCAGTACTTC. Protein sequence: CASTETIWGYEQYF.

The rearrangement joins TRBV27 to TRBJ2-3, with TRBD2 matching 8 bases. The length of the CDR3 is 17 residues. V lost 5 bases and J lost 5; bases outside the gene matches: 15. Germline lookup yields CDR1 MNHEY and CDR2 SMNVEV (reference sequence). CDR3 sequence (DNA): TGTGCCAGCAGTCTGCGAGGTAGCGGGAATGCGGGAGATACGCAGTATTTT. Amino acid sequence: CASSLRGSGNAGDTQYF.

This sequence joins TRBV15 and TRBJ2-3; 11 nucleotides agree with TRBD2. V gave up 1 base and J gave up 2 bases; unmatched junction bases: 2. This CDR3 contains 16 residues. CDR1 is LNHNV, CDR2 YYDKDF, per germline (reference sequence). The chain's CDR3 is CATSRGLAGFTDTQYF. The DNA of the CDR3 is TGTGCCACCAGCAGAGGACTAGCGGGATTCACAGATACGCAGTATTTT.

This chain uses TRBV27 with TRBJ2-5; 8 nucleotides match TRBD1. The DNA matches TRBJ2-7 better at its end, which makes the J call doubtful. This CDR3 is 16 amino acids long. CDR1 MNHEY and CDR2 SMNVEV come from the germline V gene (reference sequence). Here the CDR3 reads CASSSSRGTGLYEQYF. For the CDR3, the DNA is TGTGCCAGCAGTTCATCGAGGGGGACAGGCCTTTACGAGCAGTACTTC.